These 20 T cell receptor beta chains were all obtained from the same sample, sequenced in a study of blood T cell repertoires in COVID-19. Generated by immunoSEQ multiplex PCR, the TCRdb table keeps only in-frame clones and is missing some. Found here are over 130,000 clones, around four fifths of them singletons; the top ten hold roughly 4%. Material: peripheral blood. The receptors shown here come from a woman of 80 years or more with acute or convalescent COVID-19.

The V gene is TRBV5-6, the J gene TRBJ1-1; TRBD1 matches 8 bases. The CDR3 has 17 amino acids. With 3 bases clipped from V and 4 bases from J, the junction kept 14 bases outside the gene matches. The germline V gene encodes CDR1 SGHDT and CDR2 YYEEEE. For the CDR3, the DNA is TGTGCCAGCAGCTCAGAGAAGGACAGGGTTTTGGTCACTGAAGCTTTCTTT. This codes for CASSSEKDRVLVTEAFF.

V and J are TRBV6-2 or TRBV6-3 and TRBJ2-3; D uncertain. The CDR3 sequence is 16 residues long. The germline V gene has CDR1 MNHEY and CDR2 SVGEGT. V dropped 0 bases and J dropped 6 bases, with 16 bases sitting between them. The chain's CDR3 is CASSYSFLGYRDTQYF. In nucleotides, the CDR3 is TGTGCCAGCAGTTACTCGTTTCTAGGATATCGGGATACGCAGTATTTT.

The chain joins TRBV7-9 to TRBJ1-3; D is perhaps TRBD1 (5 bases). The length of the CDR3 is 14 residues. V gave up 6 bases and J gave up 0 bases, with 9 bases separating them. The germline V gene encodes CDR1 SEHNR and CDR2 FQNEAQ (reference sequence). CDR3 DNA sequence: TGTGCCAGCAGTTCCGACAGCTCTGGAAACACCATATATTTT. Translating it yields CASSSDSSGNTIYF.

This rearrangement joins TRBV9 to TRBJ1-3; no definite D call. The V gene's germline CDR1 is SGDLS and CDR2 YYNGEE. The germline V and J ends were trimmed by 0 bases and 0 bases, with 7 bases remaining between them. This CDR3 region has 15 residues. CDR3 nucleotides: TGTGCCAGCAGCGTAGGAGGGAACTCTGGAAACACCATATATTTT. This gives the protein CASSVGGNSGNTIYF. The entire variable domain, with the rest obtained from reference TRBV9 and TRBJ1-3, is as follows: DSGVTQTPKHLITATGQRVTLRCSPRSGDLSVYWYQQSLDQGLQFLIQYYNGEERAKGNILERFSAQQFPDLHSELNLSSLELGDSALYFCASSVGGNSGNTIYFGEGSWLTVV.

The chain recombines TRBV4-1 with TRBJ2-7; D is perhaps TRBD1 (6 bases). Between the trimmed V and J ends, which lost 1 base and 3 bases, there was a span of 19 bases. The CDR3 is 17 residues long. Germline assignment: CDR1 MGHRA and CDR2 YSYEKL. This CDR3 is CASSQVPAQGGVYEQYF. The CDR3 DNA reads as TGCGCCAGCAGCCAAGTCCCCGCACAGGGTGGAGTCTACGAGCAGTACTTC.

The chain links TRBV20-1 to TRBJ2-7; D is undetermined. V was pared by 3 bases and J by 7 bases, with 13 bases between. The germline CDR1 and CDR2 sequences are DFQATT and SNEGSKA (reference sequence). The CDR3 contains 12 residues. CDR3 sequence (DNA): TGCAGTGCTAGTCTACAAAACTATGAGCAGTACTTC. Translating gives CSASLQNYEQYF.

This sequence joins TRBV4-1 and TRBJ2-1; 8 positions agree with TRBD1. The CDR3 has 13 residues. V was pared by 3 bases and J by 8 bases, with 3 bases of the junction left unmatched. The germline V gene encodes CDR1 MGHRA and CDR2 YSYEKL. CDR3 sequence reads: CASSHQGAHEQFF. The CDR3 DNA follows: TGCGCCAGCAGCCACCAGGGGGCCCATGAGCAGTTCTTC.

The gene calls are TRBV25-1 and TRBJ2-3; D remains ambiguous. Trimming took 4 bases from V and 3 from J, leaving 11 bases between them. This CDR3 has 14 amino acids. Germline-derived CDR1 and CDR2 are MGHDK and SYGVNS. The CDR3 sequence is CASSAETATDTQYF. The CDR3 DNA reads TGTGCCAGCAGTGCGGAGACGGCAACAGATACGCAGTATTTT.

The J gene is TRBJ1-6, the V gene TRBV5-1, with 8 bases lining up with TRBD1. From germline, CDR1 is SGHRS and CDR2 YFSETQ. The trim removed 2 bases at V and 9 bases at J, leaving 7 bases unmatched. CDR3 length: 15 residues. CDR3 nucleotides: TGCGCCAGCAGCTTTTCCCAGGGGGCCAGTTCACCCCTCCACTTT. Residues: CASSFSQGASSPLHF.

In its sample, this clone was seen once. Different DNA sequences within this sample yield the same CDR3. The chain combines TRBV12-5 with TRBJ1-1, with TRBD1 as a possible D gene (5 bases). This CDR3 is 13 amino acids long. Germline V gene data show CDR1 as LGHNT and CDR2 as FRNRAP. Trimming took 3 bases from V and 2 from J, leaving 7 bases between them. CDR3 nucleotides: TGTGCTAGTGGTTTCGGGGGTAACACTGAAGCTTTCTTT. Translated: CASGFGGNTEAFF.

This chain connects TRBV5-1 to TRBJ1-2, with 7 bases lining up with TRBD1. This CDR3 is built from 14 residues. Germline-derived CDR1 and CDR2 are SGHRS and YFSETQ. The V gene end was trimmed by 2 bases and the J gene end by 6 bases; junction bases not matched to a gene: 7. The CDR3 coding sequence is TGCGCCAGCAGCTTTAGGCAGGGGGATGATGGCTACACCTTC. It encodes CASSFRQGDDGYTF.

The V call is TRBV4-2, the J call TRBJ2-2, with D perhaps TRBD2 (6 bases). Trimming removed 1 base at V and 3 bases at J, with 18 bases between. The CDR3 contains 18 residues. Germline V gives CDR1 LGHNA, CDR2 YNFKEQ. The CDR3 nucleotides are TGTGCCAGCAGCCAAGGTAATCCTTGGCGGGGCGACACCGGGGAGCTGTTTTTT. This sequence encodes CASSQGNPWRGDTGELFF.

The V call is TRBV5-1, the J call TRBJ2-7; 10 nucleotides line up with TRBD1. The ends lost 3 bases at V and 7 bases at J; junction bases unmatched: 10. Per the germline V gene, CDR1 is SGHRS and CDR2 is YFSETQ. The CDR3 runs to 15 residues. The CDR3 loop reads CASSWYGTGAGEQYF. DNA of the CDR3: TGCGCCAGCAGCTGGTACGGGACAGGGGCGGGGGAGCAGTACTTC.

This clone has only a few counts. The chain joins TRBV27 to TRBJ1-5; a weak D match, TRBD1 (6 bases). The germline gives CDR1 MNHEY, CDR2 SMNVEV (reference sequence). The CDR3 totals 15 residues. V gave up 6 bases and J gave up 3 bases, with 15 bases separating them. CDR3 DNA: TGTGCCAGCAGGTCTCAGGGGCGACTCAATCAGCCCCAGCATTTT. It yields the protein CASRSQGRLNQPQHF.

CDR3 amino acids: CASRTSGNEQYF. Written as DNA, the CDR3 is TGTGCCAGCAGGACTAGCGGCAACGAGCAGTACTTC. This rearrangement joins TRBV2 to TRBJ2-7, with 9 bases aligning to TRBD2. The CDR3 consists of 12 residues. J lost 5 bases, V lost 6 bases, and 2 bases had no gene match. Germline V lookup: CDR1 SNHLY, CDR2 FYNNEI.

V is TRBV19 and J is TRBJ2-1, with a tentative D call TRBD1 (6 bases). Germline lookup yields CDR1 LNHDA and CDR2 SQIVND (reference sequence). CDR3 size: 13 residues. With 7 bases removed from V and 2 bases from J, the gap between germline ends came to 9 bases. CDR3 in DNA: TGTGCCAGTACTGAGGGGGCCTACAATGAGCAGTTCTTC. This gives the protein CASTEGAYNEQFF.

This chain links TRBV7-8 with TRBJ1-1; TRBD1 might be the D (5 bases). The CDR3 extends over 13 amino acids. Germline loops: CDR1 SGHVS, CDR2 FQNEAQ. V was cut by 5 bases and J by 4 bases, with 11 bases left in between. The DNA of the CDR3 is TGTGCCAGCAGCGCCAGGGTTTCCACTGAAGCTTTCTTT. Its protein is CASSARVSTEAFF.

The chain couples TRBV10-2 to TRBJ2-5; D ambiguous. This CDR3 has 13 amino acids. The germline CDR1 and CDR2 sequences are WSHSY and SAAADI. The V end lost 6 bases, the J end lost 0 bases, and 8 bases lay between the germline ends. The CDR3 here is CASRVGYQETQYF. DNA for the CDR3: TGCGCCAGCAGAGTTGGCTACCAAGAGACCCAGTACTTC.

The J gene is TRBJ1-3, the V gene TRBV6-5; D not resolved. CDR3 length equals 16 residues. Looked up from germline, CDR1 is MNHEY and CDR2 is SVGAGI. Trimming took 0 bases from V and 1 from J, leaving 10 bases between them. CDR3 residues: CASSYSMPVSGNTIYF. The CDR3 DNA reads as TGTGCCAGCAGTTACTCGATGCCAGTTTCTGGAAACACCATATATTTT.

The chain employs TRBV7-9 and TRBJ1-1; unclear D gene. This CDR3 is built from 14 residues. Germline V gives CDR1 SEHNR, CDR2 FQNEAQ (reference sequence). The V and J ends lost 5 bases and 3 bases respectively, with 13 bases between them. CDR3 loop: CASSEESSDTEAFF. The CDR3 bases are TGTGCCAGCAGCGAGGAGAGCAGTGACACTGAAGCTTTCTTT. The whole variable domain, remainder taken from reference TRBV7-9 and TRBJ1-1, is DTGVSQNPRHKITKRGQNVTFRCDPISEHNRLYWYRQTLGQGPEFLTYFQNEAQLEKSRLLSDRFSAERPKGSFSTLEIQRTEQGDSAMYLCASSEESSDTEAFFGQGTRLTVV.